This T cell receptor (beta chain) was obtained from a study of tissue T cells after allogeneic stem cell transplantation. Across the whole study: Steroid-refractory graft-versus-host disease after allogeneic hematopoietic cell transplant qualified adults for prospective research-autopsy enrollment. Several lines of graft-versus-host disease therapy were given to all patients, all with gastrointestinal involvement. Study-wide points: TCR repertoires tracked anatomic similarity, regardless of disease or transplant status.

Of note for this clone: Its antigen is as yet unknown.

The method was immunoSEQ multiplex PCR; TCRdb's version includes in-frame clones alone and lacks a portion of them. The sample shows more than 20,000 clones, about 89% of them seen only once. The CDR3 totals 12 residues. V gave up 1 base and J gave up 8 bases, with 8 bases separating them. Germline V gene sequence: CDR1 MGHRA, CDR2 YSYEKL. The clonotype was recovered from a male donor aged 60 or older who later had graft-versus-host disease after an allogeneic stem cell transplant. The chain uses TRBV4-1 and TRBJ1-2; unclear D gene. Sequences were derived from blood, sampled before transplantation. The CDR3 spells CASSQVMGGYTF. DNA for the CDR3: TGCGCCAGCAGCCAAGTCATGGGGGGCTACACCTTC.